Below, one T cell receptor beta chain is given with its context. No antigen is known for it. V dropped 5 bases and J dropped 7 bases, with 12 bases sitting between them. Germline V lookup: CDR1 SGHAT, CDR2 FQNNGV. This CDR3 contains 12 residues. TCRB libraries came from RNA via three nested multiplex PCR rounds. TCRB cDNA was made from approximately 0.5 ug total RNA. TCRdb independently ran MiXCR on the multiplex PCR reads; one entry per CDR3 protein. The table records about 10,000 distinct CDR3 sequences, 66% of them present only once. This sample was included in a study of tumor-infiltrating lymphocytes in glioblastoma multiforme. Study observations and caveats: TCR plus mutation findings rest on a single glioblastoma patient.

The specimen was brain tumor tissue. The receptor's source is a male donor with glioblastoma. V is TRBV11-2 and J is TRBJ2-7; maybe TRBD2 (6 bases). CDR3 sequence: CASSAYRGEQYF. For the CDR3, the DNA is TGTGCCAGCAGCGCCTACCGGGGGGAGCAGTACTTC.